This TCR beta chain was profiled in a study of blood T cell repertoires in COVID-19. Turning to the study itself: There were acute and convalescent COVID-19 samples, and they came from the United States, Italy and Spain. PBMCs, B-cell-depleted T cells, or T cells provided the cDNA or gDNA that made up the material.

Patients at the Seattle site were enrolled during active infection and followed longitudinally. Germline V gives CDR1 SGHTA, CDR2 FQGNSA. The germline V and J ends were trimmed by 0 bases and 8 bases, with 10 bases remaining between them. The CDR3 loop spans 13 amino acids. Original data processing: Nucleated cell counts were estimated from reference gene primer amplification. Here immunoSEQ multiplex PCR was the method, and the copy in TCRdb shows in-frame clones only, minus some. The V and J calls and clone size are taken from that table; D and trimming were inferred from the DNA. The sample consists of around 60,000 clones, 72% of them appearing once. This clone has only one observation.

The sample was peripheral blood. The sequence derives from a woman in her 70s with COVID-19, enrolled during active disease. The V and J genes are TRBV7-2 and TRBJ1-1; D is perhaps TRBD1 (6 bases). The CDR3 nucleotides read TGTGCCAGCAGCTTAGCAGGGGGGGCGGAAGCTTTCTTT. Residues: CASSLAGGAEAFF.